This T cell receptor (beta chain) stems from a study of PD-1 blockade in classical Hodgkin lymphoma. Generated by immunoSEQ multiplex PCR, the TCRdb table keeps only in-frame clones and is missing some. The sample has roughly 16,000 clones, roughly 87% seen once. Germline lookup yields CDR1 SGDLS and CDR2 YYNGEE. The CDR3 consists of 15 residues. Germline trimming cut 0 bases from V and 5 bases from J; bases unmatched to any gene: 7. All the patients suffered relapse after autologous stem cell transplantation, and brentuximab vedotin exposure differed. The sequence came from a human donor with classical Hodgkin lymphoma. Sequencing was performed on peripheral blood mononuclear cells (PBMCs), taken before the second cycle of nivolumab. The chain is built from TRBV9 and TRBJ2-5; 7 nucleotides match TRBD2. Here the CDR3 reads CASSVGTRGEETQYF. CDR3 in DNA: TGTGCCAGCAGCGTAGGAACCCGGGGGGAGGAGACCCAGTACTTC.